One and the same sample provided the 16 T cell receptor beta chains below, sequenced in a study of T cell responses to AZD1222 COVID-19 vaccine. The table came from immunoSEQ multiplex PCR; TCRdb's copy has only in-frame clones and leaves some out. The sample holds roughly 180,000 clones, roughly 94% seen once. The material sequenced was peripheral blood, taken 28 days after the second AZD1222 dose. These receptors originate from an adult who received the AZD1222 COVID-19 vaccine.

This clone was picked up one time. This chain links TRBV6-6 with TRBJ2-7; D is ambiguous. The CDR3 has 15 residues. V was clipped by 5 bases and J by 0 bases, with 14 bases between them. Germline V gives CDR1 MNHNY, CDR2 SVGAGI (reference sequence). The chain's CDR3 is CASSRTQSNSYEQYF. The CDR3 DNA sequence: TGTGCCAGCAGTCGTACTCAGAGTAACTCCTACGAGCAGTACTTC.

The chain is built from TRBV7-3 and TRBJ2-5; D is possibly TRBD1 or TRBD2 (5 bases each). V lost 1 base, J lost 5 bases, and 14 bases lay in between. The CDR3 sequence is 15 residues long. The germline gives CDR1 SGHTA, CDR2 FQGTGA. Here the CDR3 DNA reads TGTGCCAGCAGCTTAATGGGCAGGGACGAGGAGACCCAGTACTTC. This sequence encodes CASSLMGRDEETQYF.

This sequence joins TRBV4-1 and TRBJ1-5, with a tentative D call TRBD1 (5 bases). CDR1 is MGHRA, CDR2 YSYEKL, per germline. The ends were cut back, 4 bases at V and 0 bases at J, with 16 bases in the middle. The CDR3 extends over 17 amino acids. The CDR3 loop reads CASSPWAGDYSNQPQHF. The CDR3 nucleotides are TGCGCCAGCAGCCCCTGGGCGGGGGACTATAGCAATCAGCCCCAGCATTTT.

The chain couples TRBV27 to TRBJ2-3, with 7 positions matching TRBD2. In germline, CDR1 is MNHEY, CDR2 SMNVEV (reference sequence). V was pared by 5 bases and J by 0 bases, with 8 bases of the junction left unmatched. The CDR3 extends over 16 amino acids. The CDR3 protein is CASSPLAGVSTDTQYF. DNA for the CDR3: TGTGCCAGCAGTCCGCTGGCGGGGGTTAGCACAGATACGCAGTATTTT.

This clone was seen once. V gene TRBV7-9 combines with J gene TRBJ2-1, with D perhaps given as TRBD1 or TRBD2 (6 bases each). The length of the CDR3 is 13 residues. Trimming removed 0 bases at V and 7 bases at J, with 7 bases between. Looked up from germline, CDR1 is SEHNR and CDR2 is FQNEAQ (reference sequence). The CDR3 sequence is CASSLAGGNEQFF. CDR3 DNA sequence: TGTGCCAGCAGCTTAGCAGGGGGGAATGAGCAGTTCTTC.

The chain couples TRBV10-1 to TRBJ1-5, with unresolved D. Germline values: CDR1 WNHNN, CDR2 SYGVQD (reference sequence). The CDR3 has 13 residues. Trimming removed 3 bases from V and 6 bases from J, with 9 bases in between. The CDR3 DNA reads TGCGCCAGCAGTGAAAGGCAGAGTCAGCCCCAGCATTTT. Translation gives CASSERQSQPQHF.

The J gene is TRBJ2-3, the V gene TRBV2; 9 bases agree with TRBD1. In germline, CDR1 is SNHLY, CDR2 FYNNEI. This CDR3 has 15 amino acids. The trim removed 8 bases at V and 1 base at J, leaving 7 bases unmatched. This CDR3 reads CASGGTGTRTDTQYF. In DNA, the CDR3 is TGTGCCAGCGGGGGGACAGGGACACGCACAGATACGCAGTATTTT.

V and J are TRBV10-3 and TRBJ2-1; D remains unclear. V lost 2 bases, J lost 4 bases, and 12 bases lay in between. This CDR3 has 15 amino acids. The V gene's germline CDR1 is ENHRY and CDR2 SYGVKD. The CDR3: CAISELLLLYNEQFF. The CDR3 DNA is TGTGCCATCAGTGAGCTTCTCCTTCTTTACAATGAGCAGTTCTTC.

The V gene is TRBV30, the J gene TRBJ2-5, with D tentatively TRBD2 (7 bases). Germline V lookup: CDR1 GTSNPN, CDR2 SVGIG (reference sequence). Trimming stripped 0 bases from V and 4 bases from J, with 12 bases between. The CDR3 loop spans 14 amino acids. The CDR3 DNA is TGTGCCTGGAGTGTGGGGGGGCAGGTAGAGACCCAGTACTTC. Translation gives CAWSVGGQVETQYF.

The chain recombines TRBV28 with TRBJ2-7; 12 bases are a match to TRBD2. After removal of 4 bases from V and 6 bases from J, the junction contained 10 bases not matched to a gene. Germline assignment: CDR1 MDHEN and CDR2 SYDVKM. The CDR3 totals 16 residues. The CDR3 DNA reads as TGTGCCAGCAGTTACGACGGACTAGCGGGACCCGCCGAGCAGTACTTC. Translating gives CASSYDGLAGPAEQYF.

J is TRBJ1-2 and V is TRBV28, with TRBD1 as a possible D gene (5 bases). Germline lookup yields CDR1 MDHEN and CDR2 SYDVKM. The CDR3 totals 14 residues. The V gene lost 8 bases and the J gene lost 2 bases, with 15 bases spanning the gap. CDR3 protein: CASGDQGLNYGYTF. In DNA form, the CDR3 reads TGTGCCAGCGGTGATCAGGGTCTAAACTATGGCTACACCTTC.

This chain joins TRBV6-4 and TRBJ2-1, with 9 bases lining up with TRBD2. The CDR3 runs to 15 residues. The V gene end was trimmed by 5 bases and the J gene end by 6 bases; junction bases not matched to a gene: 8. Germline V lookup: CDR1 MRHNA, CDR2 SNTAGT. CDR3 sequence: CASSHLAGALNEQFF. The DNA of the CDR3 is TGTGCCAGCAGTCACTTAGCGGGAGCCCTCAATGAGCAGTTCTTC.

J is TRBJ2-1 and V is TRBV6-4, with 10 bases matching TRBD2. V trimming: 4 bases; J trimming: 7 bases; junction bases outside the gene matches: 7. Germline loops: CDR1 MRHNA, CDR2 SNTAGT. The CDR3 covers 15 residues. CDR3: CASSGEAGGPNEQFF. CDR3 in DNA: TGTGCCAGCAGTGGAGAAGCGGGGGGGCCGAATGAGCAGTTCTTC.

The rearrangement uses TRBV7-2 and TRBJ1-1; a possible D gene is TRBD1 (5 bases). The CDR3 is 12 amino acids. The ends were cut back, 3 bases at V and 10 bases at J, with 12 bases in the middle. Germline V gives CDR1 SGHTA, CDR2 FQGNSA. CDR3 protein: CASSFGEGVAFF. The DNA of the CDR3 is TGTGCCAGCAGCTTTGGGGAAGGGGTAGCTTTCTTT.

This sequence joins TRBV7-9 and TRBJ1-1; D is undetermined. Per the germline V gene, CDR1 is SEHNR and CDR2 is FQNEAQ (reference sequence). V was clipped by 4 bases and J by 1 base, with 13 bases between them. The CDR3 runs to 15 residues. The CDR3 loop reads CASSSSSSGNTEAFF. CDR3 DNA: TGTGCCAGCAGCTCCTCTAGCTCAGGGAACACTGAAGCTTTCTTT.

The chain is built from TRBV9 and TRBJ1-1; D is unclear. Germline values: CDR1 SGDLS, CDR2 YYNGEE. Trimming left V 0 bases short and J 1 base short, with 10 bases between. CDR3 length equals 15 residues. The CDR3 loop is CASSVVVNENTEAFF. The CDR3 DNA follows: TGTGCCAGCAGCGTAGTTGTGAATGAGAACACTGAAGCTTTCTTT.